A single sample is the source of the 32 T cell receptor beta chains below, sequenced in a study of OX40 agonist ivuxolimab in advanced cancers. Only in-frame clones appear in the TCRdb table, and some are missing; sequencing was by immunoSEQ multiplex PCR. The table includes just under 95,000 clones, about nine tenths detected once. The sequences come from CD4+ or CD8+ T cells sorted from blood, collected in a trial of the OX40 agonist ivuxolimab. The receptors were gathered from an adult with an advanced solid tumor such as melanoma, head and neck, liver or kidney cancer.

The chain carries TRBV9 and TRBJ2-3; no clear D gene. The CDR3 is 16 amino acids. Germline V lookup: CDR1 SGDLS, CDR2 YYNGEE. V was clipped by 0 bases and J by 0 bases, with 11 bases between them. The CDR3 DNA reads as TGTGCCAGCAGCGTAGTAGGAGAGACTAGCACAGATACGCAGTATTTT. The encoded protein is CASSVVGETSTDTQYF.

The gene calls are TRBV11-2 and TRBJ1-2, with D unresolved. The CDR3 totals 14 residues. Germline lookup yields CDR1 SGHAT and CDR2 FQNNGV. The germline V and J ends were trimmed by 7 bases and 4 bases, with 16 bases remaining between them. The CDR3 DNA reads as TGTGCCAGCACTCAAACACGAGCGTTCTATGGCTACACCTTC. It specifies CASTQTRAFYGYTF.

This rearrangement joins TRBV5-4 to TRBJ1-2; D not certain. CDR3 size: 12 residues. Per the germline V gene, CDR1 is SGHNT and CDR2 is YYREEE (reference sequence). V shed 4 bases and J shed 4 bases, with 8 bases lying between them. The DNA of the CDR3 is TGTGCCAGCAGCGCCGACGGCTATGGCTACACCTTC. Translation: CASSADGYGYTF. The full variable domain, with the rest looked up from reference TRBV5-4 and TRBJ1-2, is ETGVTQSPTHLIKTRGQQVTLRCSSQSGHNTVSWYQQALGQGPQFIFQYYREEENGRGNFPPRFSGLQFPNYSSELNVNALELDDSALYLCASSADGYGYTFGSGTRLTVV.

The table lists this clone with a few counts. J is TRBJ1-5 and V is TRBV10-3; 7 positions match TRBD1. The trim removed 10 bases at V and 2 bases at J, leaving 14 bases unmatched. Germline V gives CDR1 ENHRY, CDR2 SYGVKD. The CDR3 extends over 16 amino acids. The CDR3: CATARQGLAGNQPQHF. CDR3 nucleotide sequence: TGTGCCACCGCCCGACAGGGACTAGCTGGCAATCAGCCCCAGCATTTT.

This clone was counted once. V gene TRBV4-1 combines with J gene TRBJ2-5; D unresolved. The CDR3 totals 14 residues. V was trimmed by 1 base and J by 2 bases, leaving 8 bases between them. From germline, CDR1 is MGHRA and CDR2 YSYEKL. The CDR3 coding sequence is TGCGCCAGCAGCCAAGTTATAGATCAAGAGACCCAGTACTTC. It is translated as CASSQVIDQETQYF.

The chain uses TRBV4-2 and TRBJ2-1, with TRBD1 matching 7 bases. V lost 4 bases, J lost 4 bases, and 7 bases stayed unmatched. Per germline, CDR1 LGHNA and CDR2 YNFKEQ. This CDR3 comprises 15 residues. CDR3 protein: CASSPGWTGYNEQFF. CDR3 nucleotides: TGTGCCAGCAGCCCCGGGTGGACAGGATACAATGAGCAGTTCTTC.

The rearrangement uses TRBV27 and TRBJ2-3; 7 bases are shared with TRBD2. CDR3 length equals 16 residues. CDR1 and CDR2 (germline): MNHEY, SMNVEV (reference sequence). With 4 bases clipped from V and 2 bases from J, the junction kept 9 bases outside the gene matches. CDR3 coding DNA: TGTGCCAGCAGTTCCCTACTAGCGCGGTACACAGATACGCAGTATTTT. Translation: CASSSLLARYTDTQYF.

The chain links TRBV7-2 to TRBJ1-1; D possibly corresponds to TRBD1 (5 bases). Looked up from germline, CDR1 is SGHTA and CDR2 is FQGNSA. Between the trimmed V and J ends, which lost 1 base and 0 bases, there was a span of 12 bases. The CDR3 extends over 16 amino acids. CDR3 in amino acids: CASSLDAGRVNTEAFF. The CDR3 nucleotides are TGTGCCAGCAGCTTAGATGCGGGACGGGTGAACACTGAAGCTTTCTTT.

The DNA for the CDR3 is TGTGCCAGCAGTTCACTAGCGGGGGTTAGTGAGCAGTTCTTC. The encoded protein is CASSSLAGVSEQFF. The V gene is TRBV6-6, the J gene TRBJ2-1; 11 bases line up with TRBD2. V shed 4 bases, J shed 9 bases, and the junction held 5 bases outside the gene matches. In germline, CDR1 is MNHNY, CDR2 SVGAGI (reference sequence). The CDR3 extends over 14 amino acids.

In nucleotides, the CDR3 is TGTGCCAGCAGCGTAGACCGGAAGGGGACTGAAGCTTTCTTT. This sequence encodes CASSVDRKGTEAFF. The chain links TRBV9 to TRBJ1-1, with a possible D match to TRBD1 (5 bases). This CDR3 spans 14 amino acids. Trimming took 0 bases from V and 5 from J, leaving 11 bases between them. CDR1 and CDR2 from the germline V gene are SGDLS and YYNGEE.

This clone has a single count. As DNA, the CDR3 is TGTGCCAGCAGTTACTTGGGACAGGCGCTCACAGATACGCAGTATTTT. Its translation is CASSYLGQALTDTQYF. The genes are TRBV6-7 and TRBJ2-3, with 8 bases identical to TRBD1. TRBV6-7 is an ORF, with its function uncertain. The CDR3 sequence is 16 residues long. V was clipped by 1 base and J by 2 bases; unmatched bases: 5.

The chain couples TRBV5-1 to TRBJ2-3; D gene unclear. Trimming pared 3 bases from V and 3 bases from J, leaving 11 bases between. CDR1 is SGHRS, CDR2 YFSETQ, per germline. The CDR3 runs to 14 residues. CDR3 in amino acids: CASSSNAATDTQYF. The CDR3 region has the DNA TGCGCCAGCAGCTCCAACGCGGCTACAGATACGCAGTATTTT.

The chain has TRBV7-3 and TRBJ2-6; maybe TRBD1 (5 bases). CDR1 is SGHTA and CDR2 is FQGTGA in the germline V gene. Trimming took 7 bases from V and 4 from J, leaving 17 bases between them. CDR3 length equals 16 residues. The CDR3 DNA follows: TGTGCCAGCACCAACCCAAAGGGGCTGGGGGCCAACGTCCTGACTTTC. Its translation: CASTNPKGLGANVLTF.

The chain combines TRBV6-6 with TRBJ1-5; the D gene is possibly TRBD1 (6 bases). Between the trimmed V and J ends, which lost 5 bases and 8 bases, there was a span of 22 bases. Germline V gene lookup returns CDR1 MNHNY and CDR2 SVGAGI (reference sequence). The CDR3 has 16 amino acids. The CDR3, as DNA: TGTGCCAGCAGTCCCCCTGGGCGGGGGCAGGGGAAGCCCCAGCATTTT. Amino acids: CASSPPGRGQGKPQHF.

This chain uses TRBV7-8 with TRBJ1-6; 8 bases align to TRBD1. Germline V gene data show CDR1 as SGHVS and CDR2 as FQNEAQ. This CDR3 is 19 amino acids long. Germline trimming cut 0 bases from V and 7 bases from J; bases unmatched to any gene: 14. The CDR3 sequence is CASSLARTGFSRRNSPLHF. CDR3 DNA: TGTGCCAGCAGCTTAGCGAGGACAGGGTTTTCAAGGAGGAATTCACCCCTCCACTTT.

This chain connects TRBV14 to TRBJ2-5; D unresolved. CDR1 SGHDN and CDR2 FVKESK come from the germline V gene. Trimming cost V 3 bases and J 4 bases, with 3 bases left between them. The CDR3 has 11 amino acids. The CDR3: CASSHRETQYF. The CDR3 DNA sequence: TGTGCCAGCAGCCATCGAGAGACCCAGTACTTC.

The V gene is TRBV6-1, the J gene TRBJ2-1; D may be TRBD1 or TRBD2 (7 bases each). CDR1 and CDR2 (germline): MNHNS, SASEGT. Deletions cut 6 bases from V and 6 bases from J, with 15 bases between. CDR3 size: 14 residues. CDR3 nucleotide sequence: TGTGCCAGCAGGCGGCAGGGGGGGACCAATGAGCAGTTCTTC. Protein: CASRRQGGTNEQFF.

The V gene is TRBV28, the J gene TRBJ1-3; D remains ambiguous. V was trimmed by 5 bases and J by 0 bases, leaving 11 bases between them. The CDR3 runs 15 residues. CDR1 is MDHEN, CDR2 SYDVKM, per germline. CDR3 nucleotide sequence: TGTGCCAGCAGTCCAAACACGCGCTCTGGAAACACCATATATTTT. This gives the protein CASSPNTRSGNTIYF.

The chain recombines TRBV6-4 with TRBJ2-2; tentative D call: TRBD1 (6 bases). The V end was cut by 6 bases, the J end by 5 bases, with 13 bases between. Germline CDR1 MRHNA, CDR2 SNTAGT. The CDR3 is made up of 14 amino acids. The CDR3 is CASRMEQGTGELFF. The CDR3 region has the DNA TGTGCCAGCAGAATGGAACAGGGAACCGGGGAGCTGTTTTTT.

The chain recombines TRBV6-1 with TRBJ1-6; D may be TRBD1 (6 bases). This CDR3 is 15 amino acids long. CDR1 and CDR2 from the germline V gene are MNHNS and SASEGT. V was trimmed by 6 bases and J by 8 bases, leaving 17 bases between them. The CDR3 spells CASRPGGGRDSPLHF. The CDR3 DNA sequence: TGTGCCAGCAGGCCGGGTGGGGGCAGGGATTCACCCCTCCACTTT.

This chain links TRBV5-1 with TRBJ2-7; D gene ambiguous. Deletions cut 0 bases from V and 5 bases from J, with 9 bases between. The CDR3 is 13 residues long. Germline V gene sequence: CDR1 SGHRS, CDR2 YFSETQ. The chain's CDR3 is CASSLGYGDEQYF. The CDR3 DNA reads TGCGCCAGCAGCTTGGGTTATGGGGACGAGCAGTACTTC.

The chain recombines TRBV19 with TRBJ1-2, with 9 bases aligning to TRBD1. CDR1 is LNHDA, CDR2 SQIVND, per germline (reference sequence). The CDR3 is 13 residues long. V shed 7 bases and J 5 bases; nucleotides not matched to a gene: 5. CDR3 nucleotide sequence: TGTGCCAGTAACGACAGGGGGGGATATGGCTACACCTTC. The encoded protein is CASNDRGGYGYTF.

This clone is deemed medium-sized. The rearrangement links TRBV25-1 to TRBJ1-5; weak D call: TRBD1 (6 bases). The germline V gene has CDR1 MGHDK and CDR2 SYGVNS. The ends were cut back, 6 bases at V and 4 bases at J, with 13 bases in the middle. This CDR3 has 14 amino acids. Here the CDR3 DNA reads TGTGCCAGCAGCTTGACAGGTTCTAATCAGCCCCAGCATTTT. Translated, it gives CASSLTGSNQPQHF.

The V and J genes are TRBV10-3 and TRBJ2-3; the match to TRBD2 covers 12 bases. CDR3 length: 18 amino acids. CDR1 is ENHRY, CDR2 SYGVKD, per germline. V shed 4 bases, J shed 0 bases, and the junction held 8 bases outside the gene matches. Written as DNA, the CDR3 is TGTGCCATCAGTGCGAGACTAGCGGGAGCGACTAGCACAGATACGCAGTATTTT. Residues: CAISARLAGATSTDTQYF.

The chain has TRBV6-5 and TRBJ2-1, with a tentative D call TRBD2 (6 bases). The CDR3 consists of 12 residues. The germline V gene has CDR1 MNHEY and CDR2 SVGAGI. The V end was cut by 0 bases, the J end by 15 bases, with 12 bases between. CDR3 residues: CASSYSGGGPFF. In nucleotides, the CDR3 is TGTGCCAGCAGTTACTCTGGGGGAGGTCCGTTCTTC.

The chain couples TRBV7-2 to TRBJ2-7; TRBD2 matches 7 bases. J was trimmed by 4 bases and V by 5 bases; bases with no gene match: 17. The CDR3 spans 17 residues. Germline V lookup: CDR1 SGHTA, CDR2 FQGNSA. The CDR3 region has the DNA TGTGCCAGCAGCCCCGGACAAGGGGTTGGGAGGGAATACGAGCAGTACTTC. Its protein product is CASSPGQGVGREYEQYF.

The sample holds one count of this clone. The chain employs TRBV7-9 and TRBJ2-2, with D uncertain. Germline values: CDR1 SEHNR, CDR2 FQNEAQ (reference sequence). V lost 7 bases to trimming and J lost 5 bases, with 11 bases between them. The CDR3 is 13 residues long. CDR3: CASIGFGTGELFF. In DNA form, the CDR3 reads TGTGCCAGCATTGGGTTTGGGACCGGGGAGCTGTTTTTT.

The chain has TRBV6-1 and TRBJ1-2; D unclear. Germline V lookup: CDR1 MNHNS, CDR2 SASEGT. The CDR3 sequence is 14 residues long. V lost 6 bases and J 9 bases, leaving 20 bases between the germline ends. This chain's CDR3 is CASSASLSDRRYTF. The DNA of the CDR3 is TGTGCCAGCAGCGCCAGCCTTTCGGACCGCCGCTACACCTTC.

The chain recombines TRBV6-5 with TRBJ2-1; D gene ambiguous. CDR1 is MNHEY and CDR2 is SVGAGI in the germline V gene. V was pared by 6 bases and J by 4 bases, with 4 bases between. This CDR3 comprises 11 residues. CDR3: CASSRYNEQFF. CDR3 coding DNA: TGTGCCAGCAGCCGATACAATGAGCAGTTCTTC.

The chain carries TRBV4-2 and TRBJ2-3, with TRBD1 identical over 8 bases. Unmatched junction bases numbered 6, after V lost 1 base and J lost 3 bases. CDR3 size: 16 residues. In germline, CDR1 is LGHNA, CDR2 YNFKEQ. CDR3 bases: TGTGCCAGCAGCCAAGTACAGGGGGTTATAACAGATACGCAGTATTTT. It yields the protein CASSQVQGVITDTQYF.

This clone has only a few counts. The chain carries TRBV6-1 and TRBJ1-6, with 10 bases aligning to TRBD1. J lost 7 bases, V lost 6 bases, and 3 bases had no gene match. The germline V gene has CDR1 MNHNS and CDR2 SASEGT. The CDR3 consists of 14 residues. CDR3 DNA sequence: TGTGCCAGCAGCGGGACAGGGGAAAATTCACCCCTCCACTTT. It is translated as CASSGTGENSPLHF.

This clone was picked up one time. The CDR3 DNA is TGTGCCAGCAGTGGTCTCGGGGGAGGTGGCTACACCTTC. Amino acid sequence: CASSGLGGGGYTF. V is TRBV2 and J is TRBJ1-2; D is perhaps TRBD1 (5 bases). Trimming left V 4 bases short and J 7 bases short, with 13 bases between. Germline CDR1 reads SNHLY; CDR2 reads FYNNEI. The CDR3 is made up of 13 amino acids.